A selection of T cell receptor beta chains follows, all from one sample in a study of response to subunit inactivated influenza vaccine. One entry per CDR3 protein results from TCRdb running MiXCR on the RT-PCR reads. The table lists 560,000 or so distinct CDR3 sequences, approximately 7.6% of them singletons. Sample: PBMCs from blood, taken around 2 years after vaccination. Every receptor here comes from a man between 50 and 69 years old who received an inactivated influenza vaccine. CDR3s include the opening cysteine and the closing phenylalanine or tryptophan. The D gene is left open where the match is weak. Not all rows give a size; the values are once, few, many and, for expanded clones, a class.

>-|TRBV10-1|many|TRBJ2-2
TGCGCCAGCAGTGAGTCATGGAACACCGGGGAGCTGTTTTTT
CASSESWNTGELFF
>TRBD1|TRBV5-1|many|TRBJ2-3
TGCGCCAGCAGCTTAAGGACAGGGTTCACAGATACGCAGTATTTT
CASSLRTGFTDTQYF
>-|TRBV3-1|many|TRBJ2-4
TGTGCCAGCAGCCAAGATAGGGTCCTTGGGAACATTCAGTACTTC
CASSQDRVLGNIQYF
>-|TRBV12-3/TRBV12-4|-|TRBJ2-3
TGTGCCAGCAGTTTAAGCACAGAAGATACGCAGTATTTT
CASSLSTEDTQYF
>TRBD1|TRBV7-2|many|TRBJ1-5
TGTGCCAGCAGCTTAGCCCGGACAGGGAGTCAGCCCCAGCATTTT
CASSLARTGSQPQHF
>-|TRBV7-2|-|TRBJ2-7
TGTGCCAGCAGCTTAAAACAAATCTACGAGCAGTACTTC
CASSLKQIYEQYF
>-|TRBV5-1|-|TRBJ2-2
TGCGCCAGCGGAGGGGGTATTGGGGGCCCGAACACCGGGGAGCTGTTTTTT
CASGGGIGGPNTGELFF
>TRBD2|TRBV6-2/TRBV6-3|few|TRBJ2-1
TGTGCCAGCAGTCCCGGGCGGGGGGTCGTTGATGAGCAGTTCTTC
CASSPGRGVVDEQFF
>-|TRBV20-1|-|TRBJ2-3
TGCAGTGGCCGTAGGGGTCAAGATACGCAGTATTTT
CSGRRGQDTQYF
>TRBD1|TRBV5-1|few|TRBJ2-7
TGCGCCAGCAGCCCTGGGACAGGGGGCCCCCTGGGGGACGAGCAGTACTTC
CASSPGTGGPLGDEQYF
>TRBD1|TRBV4-3|many|TRBJ1-5
TGCGCCAGCAGCCTCCGGGACAGGGTTTTTCAGCCCCAGCATTTT
CASSLRDRVFQPQHF